These 9 T cell receptor beta chains were all obtained from the same sample, sequenced in a study of blood T cell repertoires in COVID-19. The data were produced by immunoSEQ multiplex PCR, yet TCRdb's version contains in-frame clones alone and is incomplete. The sample contains about 350,000 clones, more than 70% of which appear only once. The sequenced material came from PBMCs or T cells enriched from blood (not recorded which). The receptors were gathered from a woman aged 30 to 39 who had been exposed to COVID-19.

Note on this clone: Different DNA sequences within this sample yield the same CDR3. The rearrangement joins TRBV3-1 (or the pseudogene TRBV3-2) to TRBJ1-4; 9 bases line up with TRBD1. J gave up 10 bases and V 1 base, and 4 bases lay outside the gene matches. This CDR3 is built from 14 residues. Germline assignment: CDR1 LGHDT and CDR2 YNNKEL (reference sequence). Here the CDR3 reads CASSQGQGGGKLFF. CDR3 DNA: TGTGCCAGCAGCCAAGGACAGGGGGGGGGAAAACTGTTTTTT.

This chain links TRBV19 with TRBJ1-3; D is unresolved. Trimming removed 5 bases at V and 0 bases at J, with 8 bases between. The CDR3 contains 14 residues. The germline V gene has CDR1 LNHDA and CDR2 SQIVND (reference sequence). CDR3 coding DNA: TGTGCCAGTAGTCGTCGGGGCTCTGGAAACACCATATATTTT. Translating it yields CASSRRGSGNTIYF. The full variable domain, rest sourced from reference TRBV19 and TRBJ1-3, is DGGITQSPKYLFRKEGQNVTLSCEQNLNHDAMYWYRQDPGQGLRLIYYSQIVNDFQKGDIAEGYSVSREKKESFPLTVTSAQKNPTAFYLCASSRRGSGNTIYFGEGSWLTVV.

The chain combines TRBV19 with TRBJ1-5, with TRBD1 identical over 7 bases. V was pared by 6 bases and J by 5 bases, with 7 bases of the junction left unmatched. The V gene's germline CDR1 is LNHDA and CDR2 SQIVND (reference sequence). The length of the CDR3 is 14 residues. The CDR3: CASRGLTGHQPQHF. The CDR3 DNA is TGTGCCAGTAGAGGGTTGACAGGGCATCAGCCCCAGCATTTT.

This clone is a singleton in its sample. The gene calls are TRBV7-9 and TRBJ2-2, with D unresolved. The V gene lost 3 bases and the J gene lost 6 bases, with 5 bases spanning the gap. Germline lookup yields CDR1 SEHNR and CDR2 FQNEAQ (reference sequence). CDR3 size: 12 residues. CDR3 in amino acids: CASSFQAGELFF. CDR3 bases: TGTGCCAGCAGCTTTCAGGCCGGGGAGCTGTTTTTT.

This sequence joins TRBV29-1 and TRBJ1-1; 8 bases match TRBD1. Trimming cost V 3 bases and J 4 bases; bases outside gene matches: 4. The CDR3 is 13 residues long. Germline V gene data show CDR1 as SQVTM and CDR2 as ANQGSEA. CDR3 sequence: CSVDRGRTTEAFF. The CDR3 DNA reads TGCAGCGTTGACAGGGGGCGGACCACTGAAGCTTTCTTT. The full variable domain, its missing parts supplied by reference TRBV29-1 and TRBJ1-1, is SAVISQKPSRDICQRGTSLTIQCQVDSQVTMMFWYRQQPGQSLTLIATANQGSEATYESGFVIDKFPISRPNLTFSTLTVSNMSPEDSSIYLCSVDRGRTTEAFFGQGTRLTVV.

This clone was seen more than once but under ten times. The chain links TRBV4-2 to TRBJ2-1; 8 bases align to TRBD2. In germline, CDR1 is LGHNA, CDR2 YNFKEQ. The CDR3 totals 15 residues. The V segment lost 1 base and the J segment 6 bases; nucleotides outside the gene matches: 5. CDR3 bases: TGTGCCAGCAGCCAAGGTCTAGCGGGCCGCAATGAGCAGTTCTTC. It encodes CASSQGLAGRNEQFF.

The chain has TRBV6-5 and TRBJ1-1; TRBD1 matches at 7 bases. The CDR3 has 14 residues. Germline CDR1 is MNHEY and CDR2 is SVGAGI. The V segment lost 8 bases and the J segment 1 base; nucleotides outside the gene matches: 7. The CDR3 DNA sequence: TGTGCCAGCGAGACCGGGACAGCGAACACTGAAGCTTTCTTT. As protein: CASETGTANTEAFF.

The V call is TRBV6-5, the J call TRBJ2-7, with TRBD2 identical over 10 bases. The CDR3 length is 15 residues. Looked up from germline, CDR1 is MNHEY and CDR2 is SVGAGI. V lost 6 bases, J lost 0 bases, and 5 bases stayed unmatched. CDR3 loop: CASRTGTSDSYEQYF. The CDR3 DNA sequence: TGTGCCAGCAGGACCGGGACTAGCGACTCCTACGAGCAGTACTTC.

The chain couples TRBV29-1 to TRBJ2-3, with TRBD2 as a possible D gene (6 bases). Trimming removed 8 bases at V and 4 bases at J, with 10 bases between. The germline V gene encodes CDR1 SQVTM and CDR2 ANQGSEA. The CDR3 contains 11 residues. CDR3 coding DNA: TGCAGCTACAGACTAGCAGATACGCAGTATTTT. Protein: CSYRLADTQYF.